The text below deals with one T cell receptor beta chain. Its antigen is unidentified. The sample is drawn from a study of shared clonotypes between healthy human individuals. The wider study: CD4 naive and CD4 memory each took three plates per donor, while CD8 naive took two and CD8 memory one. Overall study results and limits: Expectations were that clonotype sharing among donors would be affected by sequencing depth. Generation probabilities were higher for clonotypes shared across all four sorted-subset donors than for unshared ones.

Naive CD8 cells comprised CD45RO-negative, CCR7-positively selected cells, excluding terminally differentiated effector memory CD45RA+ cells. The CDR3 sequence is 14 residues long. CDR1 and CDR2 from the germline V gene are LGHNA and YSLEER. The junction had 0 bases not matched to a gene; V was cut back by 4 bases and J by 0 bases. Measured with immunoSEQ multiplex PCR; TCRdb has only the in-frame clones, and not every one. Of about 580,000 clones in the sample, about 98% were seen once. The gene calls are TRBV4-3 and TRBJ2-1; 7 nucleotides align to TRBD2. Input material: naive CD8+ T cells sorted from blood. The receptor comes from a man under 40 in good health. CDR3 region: CASSRDYSYNEQFF. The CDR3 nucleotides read TGCGCCAGCAGCCGGGACTACTCCTACAATGAGCAGTTCTTC.